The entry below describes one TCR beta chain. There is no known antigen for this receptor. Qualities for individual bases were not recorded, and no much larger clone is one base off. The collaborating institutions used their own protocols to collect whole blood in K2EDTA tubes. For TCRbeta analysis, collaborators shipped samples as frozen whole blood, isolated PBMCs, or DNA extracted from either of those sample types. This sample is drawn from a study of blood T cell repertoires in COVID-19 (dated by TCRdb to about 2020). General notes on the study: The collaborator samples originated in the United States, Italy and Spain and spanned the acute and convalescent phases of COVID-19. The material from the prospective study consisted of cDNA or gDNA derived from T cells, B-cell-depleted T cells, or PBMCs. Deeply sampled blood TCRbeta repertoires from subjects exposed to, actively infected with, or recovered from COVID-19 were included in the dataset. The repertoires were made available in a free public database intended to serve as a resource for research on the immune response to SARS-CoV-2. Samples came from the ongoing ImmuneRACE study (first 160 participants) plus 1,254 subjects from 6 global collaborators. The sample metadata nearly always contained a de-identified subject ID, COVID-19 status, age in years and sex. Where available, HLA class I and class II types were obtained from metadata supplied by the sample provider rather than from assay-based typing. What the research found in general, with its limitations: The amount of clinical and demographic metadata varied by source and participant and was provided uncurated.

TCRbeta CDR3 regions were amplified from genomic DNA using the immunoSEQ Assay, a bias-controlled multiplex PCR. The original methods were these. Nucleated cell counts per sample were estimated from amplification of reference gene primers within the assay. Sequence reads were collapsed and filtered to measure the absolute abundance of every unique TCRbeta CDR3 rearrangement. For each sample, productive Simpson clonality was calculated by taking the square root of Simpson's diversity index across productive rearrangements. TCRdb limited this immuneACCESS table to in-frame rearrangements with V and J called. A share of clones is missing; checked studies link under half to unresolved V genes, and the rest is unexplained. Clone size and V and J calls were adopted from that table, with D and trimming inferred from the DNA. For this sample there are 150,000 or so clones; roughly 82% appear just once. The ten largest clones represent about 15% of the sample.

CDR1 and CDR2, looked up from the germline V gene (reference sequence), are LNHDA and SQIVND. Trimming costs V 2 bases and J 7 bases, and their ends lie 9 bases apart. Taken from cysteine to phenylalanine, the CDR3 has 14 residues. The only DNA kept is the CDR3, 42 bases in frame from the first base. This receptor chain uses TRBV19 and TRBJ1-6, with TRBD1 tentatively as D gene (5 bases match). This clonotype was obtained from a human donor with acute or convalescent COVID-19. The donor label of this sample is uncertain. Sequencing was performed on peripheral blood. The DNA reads TGTGCCAGTAGTATAAGACAGCCGAATTCACCCCTCCACTTT. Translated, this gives CASSIRQPNSPLHF.